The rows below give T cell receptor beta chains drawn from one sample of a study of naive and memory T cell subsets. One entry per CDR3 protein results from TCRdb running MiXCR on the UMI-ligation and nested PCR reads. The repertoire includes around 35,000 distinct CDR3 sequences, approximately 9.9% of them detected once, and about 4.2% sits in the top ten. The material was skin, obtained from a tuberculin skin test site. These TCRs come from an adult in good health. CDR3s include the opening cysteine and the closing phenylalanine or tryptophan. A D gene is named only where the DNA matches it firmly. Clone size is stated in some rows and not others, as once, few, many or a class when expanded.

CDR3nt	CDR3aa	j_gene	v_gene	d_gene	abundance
TGTGCCAGCTCACCACTGTTCGGTACATCAGATACGCAGTATTTT	CASSPLFGTSDTQYF	TRBJ2-3	TRBV18	NA	few
TGTGCCAGCAGTCCGGGACGGGGAATGAACACTGAAGCTTTCTTT	CASSPGRGMNTEAFF	TRBJ1-1	TRBV6-2/TRBV6-3	NA	NA
TGTGCCAGCAGCTTGGCAAAAGGATTCTACGAGCAGTACTTC	CASSLAKGFYEQYF	TRBJ2-7	TRBV7-9	NA	many
TGTGCCAGCAGTTACATCGCGGGAGGCACAGATACGCAGTATTTT	CASSYIAGGTDTQYF	TRBJ2-3	TRBV6-5	TRBD2	many
TGTGCCAGCAGCCAAGAGGGGGACCAAAGCGCTGAAGCTTTCTTT	CASSQEGDQSAEAFF	TRBJ1-1	TRBV4-2	NA	many
TGTGCCAGCACAGGACAGGCTGGAAACACCATATATTTT	CASTGQAGNTIYF	TRBJ1-3	TRBV12-3/TRBV12-4	TRBD1	NA
TGCAGTGCCCCCGGGCCAGGAAGGGAATCGCCCCAGCATTTT	CSAPGPGRESPQHF	TRBJ1-5	TRBV20-1	NA	few
TGTGCCAGCAGCTCCGGACTTTCTAGCTCCTACAATGAGCAGTTCTTC	CASSSGLSSSYNEQFF	TRBJ2-1	TRBV7-8	NA	many
TGCAGTGCTCTCGACAGCAACCTCTACAATGAGCAGTTCTTC	CSALDSNLYNEQFF	TRBJ2-1	TRBV20-1	NA	NA
TGCGCCAGCAGCTTGTCAGGCTGGGACAGACTCTACAATGAGCAGTTCTTC	CASSLSGWDRLYNEQFF	TRBJ2-1	TRBV5-1	TRBD1	many
TGCAGTGCCCCGGACAGGGCGAGCGGCTACACCTTC	CSAPDRASGYTF	TRBJ1-2	TRBV20-1	TRBD1	few
TGTGCCAGCAGTTCCACAGGGAACATTCAGTACTTC	CASSSTGNIQYF	TRBJ2-4	TRBV12-3/TRBV12-4	NA	many
TGCAGTGCTAGGGCGGGACAGGCCCCCAACGAGCAGTACTTC	CSARAGQAPNEQYF	TRBJ2-7	TRBV20-1	TRBD1	many
TGTGCCAGCAGCCTAGCGGCTGGCAATGAGCAGTTCTTC	CASSLAAGNEQFF	TRBJ2-1	TRBV28	TRBD2	large
TGTGCCAGCAGCCCGATACCCCGCGACCAGCGGAAGACCCAGTACTTC	CASSPIPRDQRKTQYF	TRBJ2-5	TRBV7-9	NA	NA
TGCAGTGCTATCATGTCACGAGGGGGCGCGAATACGCAGTATTTT	CSAIMSRGGANTQYF	TRBJ2-3	TRBV20-1	TRBD1	NA
TGTGCCACCAGCGACCACTTTGGGGATGAGCAGTTCTTC	CATSDHFGDEQFF	TRBJ2-1	TRBV24-1	NA	many
TGTGCCAGCAGCTTGAGGCTAGCGGGGAGAACAGATACGCAGTATTTT	CASSLRLAGRTDTQYF	TRBJ2-3	TRBV11-3	TRBD2	few
TGTGCCTGGAACCCTCCCCAAGTGTATCTAGGCACTGAAGCTTTCTTT	CAWNPPQVYLGTEAFF	TRBJ1-1	TRBV30	NA	NA
TGCGCCAGCAGCTTGGGGCACCATCAAGAGACCCAGTACTTC	CASSLGHHQETQYF	TRBJ2-5	TRBV5-1	NA	few
TGTGCCAGCAGCTTAGCGACAGTCCGGGGTTCGACCCAGTACTTC	CASSLATVRGSTQYF	TRBJ2-5	TRBV7-9	NA	NA
TGCAGTGCTAGAGATCCGCGGGGGGACCTCACCGGGGAGCTGTTTTTT	CSARDPRGDLTGELFF	TRBJ2-2	TRBV20-1	TRBD2	many
TGTGCCAGCAGGGAGCGGAGAGGCACCGGGGAGCTGTTTTTT	CASRERRGTGELFF	TRBJ2-2	TRBV2	NA	NA
TGTGCCAGCAGTACATCTCAGGGGAGCTATGGCTACACCTTC	CASSTSQGSYGYTF	TRBJ1-2	TRBV2	NA	few
TGCAGTGCCCGGAGGGCTAGCGGGATAGAATCCAATGAGCAGTTCTTC	CSARRASGIESNEQFF	TRBJ2-1	TRBV20-1	TRBD2	NA
TGTGCCAGCAGCTTAGAAGGCAGGCTCACTGAAGCTTTCTTT	CASSLEGRLTEAFF	TRBJ1-1	TRBV7-2	NA	NA
TGTGCCAGCAGCCTCAGATCGGGGCCCTCCTACGAGCAGTACTTC	CASSLRSGPSYEQYF	TRBJ2-7	TRBV7-6	NA	NA